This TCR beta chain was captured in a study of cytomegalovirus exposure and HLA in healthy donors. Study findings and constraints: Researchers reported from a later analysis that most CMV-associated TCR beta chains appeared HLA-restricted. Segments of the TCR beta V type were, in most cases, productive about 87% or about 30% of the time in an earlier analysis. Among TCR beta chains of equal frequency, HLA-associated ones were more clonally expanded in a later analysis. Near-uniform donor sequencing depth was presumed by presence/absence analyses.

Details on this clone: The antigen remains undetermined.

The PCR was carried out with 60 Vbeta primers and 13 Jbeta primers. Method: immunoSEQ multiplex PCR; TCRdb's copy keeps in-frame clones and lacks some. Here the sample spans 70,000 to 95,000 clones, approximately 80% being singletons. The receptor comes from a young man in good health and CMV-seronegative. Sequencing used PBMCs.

CDR3 nucleotide sequence: TGTGCCAGCAGCCAAAGAAGCGGGGGGCCCCTTGATACGCAGTATTTT. Its protein is CASSQRSGGPLDTQYF. J is TRBJ2-3 and V is TRBV14; 9 nucleotides line up with TRBD2. Trimming at V came to 2 bases and at J to 6 bases, leaving 9 bases not matched to a gene. The CDR3 is 16 residues long. CDR1 is SGHDN, CDR2 FVKESK, per germline.